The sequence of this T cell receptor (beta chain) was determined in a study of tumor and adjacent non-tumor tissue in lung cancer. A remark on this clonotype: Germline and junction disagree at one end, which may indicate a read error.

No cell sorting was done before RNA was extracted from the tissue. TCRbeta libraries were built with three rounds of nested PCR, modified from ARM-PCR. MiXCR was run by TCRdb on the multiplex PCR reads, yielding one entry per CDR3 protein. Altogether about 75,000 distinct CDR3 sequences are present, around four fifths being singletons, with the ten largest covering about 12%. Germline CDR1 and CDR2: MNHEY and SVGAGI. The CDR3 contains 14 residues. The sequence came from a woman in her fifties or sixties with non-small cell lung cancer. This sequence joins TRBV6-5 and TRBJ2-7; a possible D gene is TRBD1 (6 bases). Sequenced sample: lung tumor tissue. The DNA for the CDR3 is TGTGCCAGCAACCTACGTCTGGGGGCGAACGAGCAGTATTTC. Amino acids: CASNLRLGANEQYF.